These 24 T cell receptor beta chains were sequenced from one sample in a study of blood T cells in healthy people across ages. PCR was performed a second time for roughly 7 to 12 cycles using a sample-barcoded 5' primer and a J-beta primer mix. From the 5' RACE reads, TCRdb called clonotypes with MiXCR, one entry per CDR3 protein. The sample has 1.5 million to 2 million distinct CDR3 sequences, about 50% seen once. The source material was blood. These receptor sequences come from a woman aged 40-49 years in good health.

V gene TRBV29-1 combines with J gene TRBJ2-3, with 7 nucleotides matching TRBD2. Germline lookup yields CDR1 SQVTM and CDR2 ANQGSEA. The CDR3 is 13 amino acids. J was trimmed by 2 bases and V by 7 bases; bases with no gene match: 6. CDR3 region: CSAEWDYTDTQYF. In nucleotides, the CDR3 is TGCAGCGCAGAATGGGACTACACAGATACGCAGTATTTT.

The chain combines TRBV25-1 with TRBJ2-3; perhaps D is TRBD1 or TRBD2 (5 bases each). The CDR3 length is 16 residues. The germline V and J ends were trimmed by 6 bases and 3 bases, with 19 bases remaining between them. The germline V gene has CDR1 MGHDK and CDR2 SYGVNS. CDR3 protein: CASSHLGAKGTDTQYF. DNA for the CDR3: TGTGCCAGCAGCCACCTCGGGGCGAAGGGGACAGATACGCAGTATTTT.

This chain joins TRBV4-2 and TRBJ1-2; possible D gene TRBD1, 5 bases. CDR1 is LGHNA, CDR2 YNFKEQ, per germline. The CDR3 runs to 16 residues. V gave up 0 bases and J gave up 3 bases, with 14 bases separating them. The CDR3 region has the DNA TGTGCCAGCAGCCAAGAGGGACCGCCACGGGACTATGGCTACACCTTC. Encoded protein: CASSQEGPPRDYGYTF.

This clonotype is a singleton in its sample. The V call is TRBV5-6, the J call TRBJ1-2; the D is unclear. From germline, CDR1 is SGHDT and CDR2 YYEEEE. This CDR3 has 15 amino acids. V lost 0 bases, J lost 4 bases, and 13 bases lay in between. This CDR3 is CASSLGDGLSYGYTF. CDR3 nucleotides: TGTGCCAGCAGCTTGGGGGATGGACTCAGCTATGGCTACACCTTC.

The CDR3 loop is CASSQRRPPGGAFF. For the CDR3, the DNA is TGTGCCAGCAGCCAACGACGGCCCCCTGGGGGAGCTTTCTTT. The chain uses TRBV14 and TRBJ1-1; tentative D call: TRBD1 (5 bases). CDR1 is SGHDN and CDR2 is FVKESK in the germline V gene. This CDR3 is built from 14 residues. The germline V and J ends were trimmed by 2 bases and 10 bases, with 17 bases remaining between them.

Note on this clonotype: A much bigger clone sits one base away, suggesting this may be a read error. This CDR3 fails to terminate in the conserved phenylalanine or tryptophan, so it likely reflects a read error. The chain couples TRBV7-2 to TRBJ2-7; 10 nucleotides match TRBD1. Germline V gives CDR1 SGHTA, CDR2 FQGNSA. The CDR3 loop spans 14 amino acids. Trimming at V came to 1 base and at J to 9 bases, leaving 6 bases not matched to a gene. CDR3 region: CASSLGDRGGGQYL. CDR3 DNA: TGTGCCAGCAGCTTAGGGGACAGGGGAGGAGGGCAGTACCTC.

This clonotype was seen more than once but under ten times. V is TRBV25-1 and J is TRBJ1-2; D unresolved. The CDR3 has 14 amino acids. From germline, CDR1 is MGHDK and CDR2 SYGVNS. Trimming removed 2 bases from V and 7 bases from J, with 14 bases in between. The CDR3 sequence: CASSEGETFIGYTF. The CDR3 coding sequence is TGTGCCAGCAGTGAAGGCGAGACCTTTATTGGCTACACCTTC.

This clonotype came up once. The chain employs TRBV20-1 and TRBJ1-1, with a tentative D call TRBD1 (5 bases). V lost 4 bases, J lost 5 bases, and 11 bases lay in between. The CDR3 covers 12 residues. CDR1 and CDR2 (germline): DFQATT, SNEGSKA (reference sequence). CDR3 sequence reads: CSATGFGTEAFF. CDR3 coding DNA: TGCAGTGCTACAGGGTTCGGGACTGAAGCTTTCTTT.

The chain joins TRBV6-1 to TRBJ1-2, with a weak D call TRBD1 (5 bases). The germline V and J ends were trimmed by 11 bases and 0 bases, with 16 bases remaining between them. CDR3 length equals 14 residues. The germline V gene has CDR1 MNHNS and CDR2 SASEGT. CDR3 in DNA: TGTGCCGGAGCGGGGGACCGATCTAACTATGGCTACACCTTC. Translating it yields CAGAGDRSNYGYTF.

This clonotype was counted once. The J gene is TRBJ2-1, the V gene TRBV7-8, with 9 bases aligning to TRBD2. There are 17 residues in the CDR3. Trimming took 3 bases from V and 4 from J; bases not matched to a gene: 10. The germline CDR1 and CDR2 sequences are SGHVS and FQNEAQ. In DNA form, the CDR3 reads TGTGCCAGCAGCTTGGAGGTAGCGGGGGCCTTATACAATGAGCAGTTCTTC. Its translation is CASSLEVAGALYNEQFF.

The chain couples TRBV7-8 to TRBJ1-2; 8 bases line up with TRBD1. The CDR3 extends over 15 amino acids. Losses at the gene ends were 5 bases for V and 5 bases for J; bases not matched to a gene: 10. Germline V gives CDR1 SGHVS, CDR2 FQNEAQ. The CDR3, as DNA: TGTGCCAGCAGCCACACCAAGACAGGGGTTTATGGCTACACCTTC. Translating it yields CASSHTKTGVYGYTF.

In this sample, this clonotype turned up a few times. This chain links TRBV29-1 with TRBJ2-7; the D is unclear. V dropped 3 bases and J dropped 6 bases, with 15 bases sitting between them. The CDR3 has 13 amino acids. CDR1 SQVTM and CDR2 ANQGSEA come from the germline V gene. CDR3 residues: CSVDSAGLGEQYF. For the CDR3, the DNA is TGCAGCGTTGATTCGGCCGGGCTGGGCGAGCAGTACTTC.

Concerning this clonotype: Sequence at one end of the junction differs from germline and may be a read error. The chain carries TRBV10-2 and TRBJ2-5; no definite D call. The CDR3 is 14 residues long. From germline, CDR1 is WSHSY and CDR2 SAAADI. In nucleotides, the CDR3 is TGCGCCAGCCGCGCCCAGCAAGCACAAGAGGCCCAGTACTTC. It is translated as CASRAQQAQEAQYF.

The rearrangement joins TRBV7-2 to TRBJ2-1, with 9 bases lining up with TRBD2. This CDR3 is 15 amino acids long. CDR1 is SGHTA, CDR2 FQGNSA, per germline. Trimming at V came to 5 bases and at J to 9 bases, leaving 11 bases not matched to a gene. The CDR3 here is CASSGDLGGGAEQFF. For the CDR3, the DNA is TGTGCCAGCAGCGGAGACCTGGGCGGGGGGGCTGAGCAGTTCTTC.

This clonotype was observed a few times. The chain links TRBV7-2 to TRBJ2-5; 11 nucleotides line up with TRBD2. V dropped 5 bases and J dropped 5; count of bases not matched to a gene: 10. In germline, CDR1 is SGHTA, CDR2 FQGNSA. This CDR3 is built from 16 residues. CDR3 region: CASSPSGLAGWETQYF. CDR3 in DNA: TGTGCCAGCAGCCCATCCGGACTAGCGGGTTGGGAGACCCAGTACTTC. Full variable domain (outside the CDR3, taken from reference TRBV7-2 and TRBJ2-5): GAGVSQSPSNKVTEKGKDVELRCDPISGHTALYWYRQSLGQGLEFLIYFQGNSAPDKSGLPSDRFSAERTGGSVSTLTIQRTQQEDSAVYLCASSPSGLAGWETQYFGPGTRLLVL.

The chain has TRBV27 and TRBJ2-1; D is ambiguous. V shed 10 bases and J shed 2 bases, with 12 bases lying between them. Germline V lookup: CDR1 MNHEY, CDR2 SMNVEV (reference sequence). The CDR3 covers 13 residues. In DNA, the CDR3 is TGTGCCATCGCCCGGACCCCCTACAATGAGCAGTTCTTC. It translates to CAIARTPYNEQFF.

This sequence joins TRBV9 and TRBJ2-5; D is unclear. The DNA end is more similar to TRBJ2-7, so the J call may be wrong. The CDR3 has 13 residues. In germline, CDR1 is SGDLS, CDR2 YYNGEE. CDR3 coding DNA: TGTGCCAGCAGCGTTGCAGGTCCCGGCGAGCAGTACTTC. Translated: CASSVAGPGEQYF.

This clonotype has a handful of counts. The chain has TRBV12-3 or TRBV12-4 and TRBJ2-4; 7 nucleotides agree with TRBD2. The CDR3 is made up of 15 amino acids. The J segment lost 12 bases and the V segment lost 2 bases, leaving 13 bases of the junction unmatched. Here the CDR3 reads CASSLNRGEGYAQYF. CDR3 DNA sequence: TGTGCCAGCAGTTTAAACCGGGGGGAAGGTTATGCTCAGTACTTC.

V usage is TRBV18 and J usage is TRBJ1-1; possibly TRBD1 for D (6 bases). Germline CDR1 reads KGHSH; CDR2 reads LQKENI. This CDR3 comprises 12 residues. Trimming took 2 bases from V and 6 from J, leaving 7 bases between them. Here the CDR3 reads CASSPGGSEAFF. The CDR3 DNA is TGTGCCAGCTCACCAGGGGGCTCTGAAGCTTTCTTT.

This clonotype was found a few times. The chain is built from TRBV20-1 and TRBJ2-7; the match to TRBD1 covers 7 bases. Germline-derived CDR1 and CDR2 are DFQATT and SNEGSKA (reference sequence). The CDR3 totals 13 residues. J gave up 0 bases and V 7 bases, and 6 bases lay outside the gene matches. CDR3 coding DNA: TGCAGTGGAGACAGGGATGGCTCCTACGAGCAGTACTTC. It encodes CSGDRDGSYEQYF.

CDR3 amino acids: CSVEGRYSTDTQYF. Written as DNA, the CDR3 is TGCAGCGTTGAAGGACGATATAGCACAGATACGCAGTATTTT. The rearrangement links TRBV29-1 to TRBJ2-3; D gene uncertain. The V gene's germline CDR1 is SQVTM and CDR2 ANQGSEA. The CDR3 runs 14 residues. V gave up 1 base and J gave up 0 bases, with 8 bases separating them.

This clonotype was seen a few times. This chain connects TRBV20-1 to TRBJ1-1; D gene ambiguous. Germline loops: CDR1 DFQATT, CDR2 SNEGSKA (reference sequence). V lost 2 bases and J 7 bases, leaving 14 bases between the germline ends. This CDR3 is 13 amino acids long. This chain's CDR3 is CSARHSRKGEAFF. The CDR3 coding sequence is TGCAGTGCTAGACACTCCCGGAAGGGTGAAGCTTTCTTT.

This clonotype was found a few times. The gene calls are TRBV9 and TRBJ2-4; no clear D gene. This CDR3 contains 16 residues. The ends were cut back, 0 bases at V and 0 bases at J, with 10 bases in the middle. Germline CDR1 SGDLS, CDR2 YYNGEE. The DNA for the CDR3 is TGTGCCAGCAGCGTAGGTTCGGTCCTAGCCAAAAACATTCAGTACTTC. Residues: CASSVGSVLAKNIQYF. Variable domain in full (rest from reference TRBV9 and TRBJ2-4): DSGVTQTPKHLITATGQRVTLRCSPRSGDLSVYWYQQSLDQGLQFLIQYYNGEERAKGNILERFSAQQFPDLHSELNLSSLELGDSALYFCASSVGSVLAKNIQYFGAGTRLSVL.

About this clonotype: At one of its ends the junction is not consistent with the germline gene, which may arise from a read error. The chain's CDR3 is CSSSRTPGQGALSGANVLTF. The CDR3, as DNA: TGTTCCAGCAGCCGTACCCCGGGACAGGGGGCGCTTTCTGGGGCCAACGTCCTGACTTTC. The chain joins TRBV7-2 to TRBJ2-6, with TRBD1 identical over 12 bases. The CDR3 has 20 residues. Germline CDR1 SGHTA, CDR2 FQGNSA.